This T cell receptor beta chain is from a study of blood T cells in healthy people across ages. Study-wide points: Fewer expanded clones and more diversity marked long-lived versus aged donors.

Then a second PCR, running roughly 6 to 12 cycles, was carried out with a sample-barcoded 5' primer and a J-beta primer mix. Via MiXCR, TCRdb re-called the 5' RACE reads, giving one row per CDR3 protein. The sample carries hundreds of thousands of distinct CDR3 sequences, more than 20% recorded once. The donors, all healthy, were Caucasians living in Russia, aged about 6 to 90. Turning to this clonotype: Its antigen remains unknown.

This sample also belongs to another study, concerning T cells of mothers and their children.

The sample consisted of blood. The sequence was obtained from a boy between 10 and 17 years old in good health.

The CDR3 sequence is CAWSVLAAREQFF. The CDR3, as DNA: TGTGCCTGGAGTGTACTCGCCGCGCGGGAGCAGTTCTTC. The gene calls are TRBV30 and TRBJ2-1, with D unclear. Between the trimmed V and J ends, which lost 0 bases and 10 bases, there was a span of 13 bases. The germline gives CDR1 GTSNPN, CDR2 SVGIG (reference sequence). The CDR3 contains 13 residues.